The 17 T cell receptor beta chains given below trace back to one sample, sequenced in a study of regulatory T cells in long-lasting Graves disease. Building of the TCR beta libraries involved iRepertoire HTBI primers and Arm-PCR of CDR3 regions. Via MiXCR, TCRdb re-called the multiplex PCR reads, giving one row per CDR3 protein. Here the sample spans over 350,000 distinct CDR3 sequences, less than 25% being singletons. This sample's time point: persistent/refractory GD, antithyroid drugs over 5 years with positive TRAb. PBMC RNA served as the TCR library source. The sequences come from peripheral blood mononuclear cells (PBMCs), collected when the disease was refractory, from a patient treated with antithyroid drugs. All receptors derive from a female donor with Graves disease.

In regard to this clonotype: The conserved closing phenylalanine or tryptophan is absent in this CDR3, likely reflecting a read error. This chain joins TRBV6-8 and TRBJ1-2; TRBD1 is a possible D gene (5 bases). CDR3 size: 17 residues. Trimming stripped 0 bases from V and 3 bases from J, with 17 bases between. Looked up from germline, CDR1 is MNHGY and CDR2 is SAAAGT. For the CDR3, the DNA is TGTGCCAGCAGTTACTCGAGGGGCCGGGGAAGGGACTATGGCTACACCCTC. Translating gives CASSYSRGRGRDYGYTL.

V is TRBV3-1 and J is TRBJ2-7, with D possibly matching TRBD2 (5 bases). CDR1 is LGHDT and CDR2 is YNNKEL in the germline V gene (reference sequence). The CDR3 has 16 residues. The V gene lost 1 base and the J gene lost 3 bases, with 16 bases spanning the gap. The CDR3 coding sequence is TGTGCCAGCAGCCAAGGCCACGGAGACTATTTCTACGAGCAGTACTTC. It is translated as CASSQGHGDYFYEQYF.

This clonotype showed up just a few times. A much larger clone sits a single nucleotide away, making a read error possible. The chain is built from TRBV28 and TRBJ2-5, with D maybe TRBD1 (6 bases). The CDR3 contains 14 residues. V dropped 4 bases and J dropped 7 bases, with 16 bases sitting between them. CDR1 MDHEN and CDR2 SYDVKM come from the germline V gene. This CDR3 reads CASSSDSSDWTQYF. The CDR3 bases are TGTGCCAGCAGTTCGGACAGCTCAGACTGGACCCAGTACTTC.

DNA of the CDR3: TGTGCCAGCAGCCAGACTAGCGGGAGAAATGAGCAGTTCTTC. Protein: CASSQTSGRNEQFF. V usage is TRBV14 and J usage is TRBJ2-1, with 12 bases lining up with TRBD2. After removal of 3 bases from V and 7 bases from J, the junction contained 1 base not matched to a gene. The CDR3 totals 14 residues. From germline, CDR1 is SGHDN and CDR2 FVKESK.

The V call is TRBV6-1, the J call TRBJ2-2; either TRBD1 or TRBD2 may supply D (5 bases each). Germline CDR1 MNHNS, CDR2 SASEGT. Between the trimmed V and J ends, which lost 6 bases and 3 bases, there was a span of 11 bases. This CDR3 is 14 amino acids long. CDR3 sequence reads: CASSPEGYTGELFF. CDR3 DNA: TGTGCCAGCAGCCCAGAGGGGTACACCGGGGAGCTGTTTTTT.

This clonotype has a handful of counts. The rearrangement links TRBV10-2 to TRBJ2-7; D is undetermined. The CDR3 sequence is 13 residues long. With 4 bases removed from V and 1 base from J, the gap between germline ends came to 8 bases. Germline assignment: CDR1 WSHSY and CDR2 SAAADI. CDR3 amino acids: CASSVRDSYEQYF. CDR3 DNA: TGCGCCAGCAGTGTCCGCGATTCCTACGAGCAGTACTTC.

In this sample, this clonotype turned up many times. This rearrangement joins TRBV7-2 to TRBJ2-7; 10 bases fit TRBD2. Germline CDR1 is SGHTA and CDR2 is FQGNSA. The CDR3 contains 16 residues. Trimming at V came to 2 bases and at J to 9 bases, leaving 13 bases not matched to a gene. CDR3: CASSLSLAGLLATQYF. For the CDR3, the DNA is TGTGCCAGCAGCTTATCACTAGCGGGACTCTTAGCCACGCAGTACTTC.

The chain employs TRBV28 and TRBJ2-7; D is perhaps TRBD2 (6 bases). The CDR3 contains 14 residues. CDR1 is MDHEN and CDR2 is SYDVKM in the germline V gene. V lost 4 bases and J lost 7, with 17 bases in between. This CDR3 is CASSSPAGTGEQYF. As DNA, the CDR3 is TGTGCCAGCAGTTCCCCTGCGGGGACGGGGGAGCAGTACTTC.

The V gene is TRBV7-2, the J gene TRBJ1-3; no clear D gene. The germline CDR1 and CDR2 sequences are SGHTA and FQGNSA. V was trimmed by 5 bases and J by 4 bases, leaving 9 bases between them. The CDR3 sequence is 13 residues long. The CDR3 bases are TGTGCCAGCAGCCCTACCCCCGGAAACACCATATATTTT. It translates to CASSPTPGNTIYF.

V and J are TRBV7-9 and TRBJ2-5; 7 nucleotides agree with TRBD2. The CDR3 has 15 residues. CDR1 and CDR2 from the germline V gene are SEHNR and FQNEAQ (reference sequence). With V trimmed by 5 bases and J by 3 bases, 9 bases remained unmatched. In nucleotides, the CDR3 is TGTGCCAGCAGCCCACCTCGGGGGGTCAAAGAGACCCAGTACTTC. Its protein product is CASSPPRGVKETQYF.

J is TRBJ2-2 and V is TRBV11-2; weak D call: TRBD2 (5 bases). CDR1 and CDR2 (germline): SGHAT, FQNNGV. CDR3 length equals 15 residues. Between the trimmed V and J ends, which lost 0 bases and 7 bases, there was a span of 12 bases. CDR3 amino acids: CASSLDTGYGGELFF. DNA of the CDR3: TGTGCCAGCAGCTTAGATACGGGGTACGGCGGGGAGCTGTTTTTT. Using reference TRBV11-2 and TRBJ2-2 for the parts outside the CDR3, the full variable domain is EAGVAQSPRYKIIEKRQSVAFWCNPISGHATLYWYQQILGQGPKLLIQFQNNGVVDDSQLPKDRFSAERLKGVDSTLKIQPAKLEDSAVYLCASSLDTGYGGELFFGEGSRLTVL.

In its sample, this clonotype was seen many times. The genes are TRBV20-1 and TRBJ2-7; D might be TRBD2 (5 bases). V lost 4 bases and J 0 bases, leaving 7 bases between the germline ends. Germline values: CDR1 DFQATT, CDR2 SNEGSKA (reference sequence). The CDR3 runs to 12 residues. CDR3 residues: CSAKDYSYEQYF. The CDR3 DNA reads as TGCAGTGCTAAAGACTACTCCTACGAGCAGTACTTC.

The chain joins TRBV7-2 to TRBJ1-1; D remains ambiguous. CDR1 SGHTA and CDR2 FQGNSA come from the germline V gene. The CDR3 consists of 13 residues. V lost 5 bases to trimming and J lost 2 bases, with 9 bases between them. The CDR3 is CASSTKLNTEAFF. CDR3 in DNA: TGTGCCAGCAGCACTAAGCTTAACACTGAAGCTTTCTTT.

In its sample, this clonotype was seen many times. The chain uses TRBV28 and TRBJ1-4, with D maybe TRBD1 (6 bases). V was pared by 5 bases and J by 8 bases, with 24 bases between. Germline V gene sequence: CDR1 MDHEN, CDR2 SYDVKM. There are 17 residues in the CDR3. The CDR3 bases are TGTGCCAGCAGTGCCGCTCGAAATAGCTGGGGGCAGGAAAAACTGTTTTTT. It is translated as CASSAARNSWGQEKLFF.

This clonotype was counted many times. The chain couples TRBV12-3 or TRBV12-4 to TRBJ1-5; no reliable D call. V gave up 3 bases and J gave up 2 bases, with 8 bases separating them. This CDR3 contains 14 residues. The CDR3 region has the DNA TGTGCCAGCAGTTTTCAGTTAGGCAATCAGCCCCAGCATTTT. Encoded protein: CASSFQLGNQPQHF.

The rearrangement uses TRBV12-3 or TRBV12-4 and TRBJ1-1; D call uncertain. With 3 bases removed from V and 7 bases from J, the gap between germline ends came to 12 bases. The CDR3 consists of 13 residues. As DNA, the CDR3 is TGTGCCAGCAGTTTTTCCCTACAGCTTGAAGCTTTCTTT. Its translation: CASSFSLQLEAFF.

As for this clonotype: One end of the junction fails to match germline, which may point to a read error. In nucleotides, the CDR3 is TGTGCCGGCAGGGGACAGACGAACACCGGGGAGCTGTTTTTT. Translation gives CAGRGQTNTGELFF. V and J are TRBV2 and TRBJ2-2; TRBD1 agrees at 7 bases. The CDR3 has 14 amino acids. The germline CDR1 and CDR2 sequences are SNHLY and FYNNEI.